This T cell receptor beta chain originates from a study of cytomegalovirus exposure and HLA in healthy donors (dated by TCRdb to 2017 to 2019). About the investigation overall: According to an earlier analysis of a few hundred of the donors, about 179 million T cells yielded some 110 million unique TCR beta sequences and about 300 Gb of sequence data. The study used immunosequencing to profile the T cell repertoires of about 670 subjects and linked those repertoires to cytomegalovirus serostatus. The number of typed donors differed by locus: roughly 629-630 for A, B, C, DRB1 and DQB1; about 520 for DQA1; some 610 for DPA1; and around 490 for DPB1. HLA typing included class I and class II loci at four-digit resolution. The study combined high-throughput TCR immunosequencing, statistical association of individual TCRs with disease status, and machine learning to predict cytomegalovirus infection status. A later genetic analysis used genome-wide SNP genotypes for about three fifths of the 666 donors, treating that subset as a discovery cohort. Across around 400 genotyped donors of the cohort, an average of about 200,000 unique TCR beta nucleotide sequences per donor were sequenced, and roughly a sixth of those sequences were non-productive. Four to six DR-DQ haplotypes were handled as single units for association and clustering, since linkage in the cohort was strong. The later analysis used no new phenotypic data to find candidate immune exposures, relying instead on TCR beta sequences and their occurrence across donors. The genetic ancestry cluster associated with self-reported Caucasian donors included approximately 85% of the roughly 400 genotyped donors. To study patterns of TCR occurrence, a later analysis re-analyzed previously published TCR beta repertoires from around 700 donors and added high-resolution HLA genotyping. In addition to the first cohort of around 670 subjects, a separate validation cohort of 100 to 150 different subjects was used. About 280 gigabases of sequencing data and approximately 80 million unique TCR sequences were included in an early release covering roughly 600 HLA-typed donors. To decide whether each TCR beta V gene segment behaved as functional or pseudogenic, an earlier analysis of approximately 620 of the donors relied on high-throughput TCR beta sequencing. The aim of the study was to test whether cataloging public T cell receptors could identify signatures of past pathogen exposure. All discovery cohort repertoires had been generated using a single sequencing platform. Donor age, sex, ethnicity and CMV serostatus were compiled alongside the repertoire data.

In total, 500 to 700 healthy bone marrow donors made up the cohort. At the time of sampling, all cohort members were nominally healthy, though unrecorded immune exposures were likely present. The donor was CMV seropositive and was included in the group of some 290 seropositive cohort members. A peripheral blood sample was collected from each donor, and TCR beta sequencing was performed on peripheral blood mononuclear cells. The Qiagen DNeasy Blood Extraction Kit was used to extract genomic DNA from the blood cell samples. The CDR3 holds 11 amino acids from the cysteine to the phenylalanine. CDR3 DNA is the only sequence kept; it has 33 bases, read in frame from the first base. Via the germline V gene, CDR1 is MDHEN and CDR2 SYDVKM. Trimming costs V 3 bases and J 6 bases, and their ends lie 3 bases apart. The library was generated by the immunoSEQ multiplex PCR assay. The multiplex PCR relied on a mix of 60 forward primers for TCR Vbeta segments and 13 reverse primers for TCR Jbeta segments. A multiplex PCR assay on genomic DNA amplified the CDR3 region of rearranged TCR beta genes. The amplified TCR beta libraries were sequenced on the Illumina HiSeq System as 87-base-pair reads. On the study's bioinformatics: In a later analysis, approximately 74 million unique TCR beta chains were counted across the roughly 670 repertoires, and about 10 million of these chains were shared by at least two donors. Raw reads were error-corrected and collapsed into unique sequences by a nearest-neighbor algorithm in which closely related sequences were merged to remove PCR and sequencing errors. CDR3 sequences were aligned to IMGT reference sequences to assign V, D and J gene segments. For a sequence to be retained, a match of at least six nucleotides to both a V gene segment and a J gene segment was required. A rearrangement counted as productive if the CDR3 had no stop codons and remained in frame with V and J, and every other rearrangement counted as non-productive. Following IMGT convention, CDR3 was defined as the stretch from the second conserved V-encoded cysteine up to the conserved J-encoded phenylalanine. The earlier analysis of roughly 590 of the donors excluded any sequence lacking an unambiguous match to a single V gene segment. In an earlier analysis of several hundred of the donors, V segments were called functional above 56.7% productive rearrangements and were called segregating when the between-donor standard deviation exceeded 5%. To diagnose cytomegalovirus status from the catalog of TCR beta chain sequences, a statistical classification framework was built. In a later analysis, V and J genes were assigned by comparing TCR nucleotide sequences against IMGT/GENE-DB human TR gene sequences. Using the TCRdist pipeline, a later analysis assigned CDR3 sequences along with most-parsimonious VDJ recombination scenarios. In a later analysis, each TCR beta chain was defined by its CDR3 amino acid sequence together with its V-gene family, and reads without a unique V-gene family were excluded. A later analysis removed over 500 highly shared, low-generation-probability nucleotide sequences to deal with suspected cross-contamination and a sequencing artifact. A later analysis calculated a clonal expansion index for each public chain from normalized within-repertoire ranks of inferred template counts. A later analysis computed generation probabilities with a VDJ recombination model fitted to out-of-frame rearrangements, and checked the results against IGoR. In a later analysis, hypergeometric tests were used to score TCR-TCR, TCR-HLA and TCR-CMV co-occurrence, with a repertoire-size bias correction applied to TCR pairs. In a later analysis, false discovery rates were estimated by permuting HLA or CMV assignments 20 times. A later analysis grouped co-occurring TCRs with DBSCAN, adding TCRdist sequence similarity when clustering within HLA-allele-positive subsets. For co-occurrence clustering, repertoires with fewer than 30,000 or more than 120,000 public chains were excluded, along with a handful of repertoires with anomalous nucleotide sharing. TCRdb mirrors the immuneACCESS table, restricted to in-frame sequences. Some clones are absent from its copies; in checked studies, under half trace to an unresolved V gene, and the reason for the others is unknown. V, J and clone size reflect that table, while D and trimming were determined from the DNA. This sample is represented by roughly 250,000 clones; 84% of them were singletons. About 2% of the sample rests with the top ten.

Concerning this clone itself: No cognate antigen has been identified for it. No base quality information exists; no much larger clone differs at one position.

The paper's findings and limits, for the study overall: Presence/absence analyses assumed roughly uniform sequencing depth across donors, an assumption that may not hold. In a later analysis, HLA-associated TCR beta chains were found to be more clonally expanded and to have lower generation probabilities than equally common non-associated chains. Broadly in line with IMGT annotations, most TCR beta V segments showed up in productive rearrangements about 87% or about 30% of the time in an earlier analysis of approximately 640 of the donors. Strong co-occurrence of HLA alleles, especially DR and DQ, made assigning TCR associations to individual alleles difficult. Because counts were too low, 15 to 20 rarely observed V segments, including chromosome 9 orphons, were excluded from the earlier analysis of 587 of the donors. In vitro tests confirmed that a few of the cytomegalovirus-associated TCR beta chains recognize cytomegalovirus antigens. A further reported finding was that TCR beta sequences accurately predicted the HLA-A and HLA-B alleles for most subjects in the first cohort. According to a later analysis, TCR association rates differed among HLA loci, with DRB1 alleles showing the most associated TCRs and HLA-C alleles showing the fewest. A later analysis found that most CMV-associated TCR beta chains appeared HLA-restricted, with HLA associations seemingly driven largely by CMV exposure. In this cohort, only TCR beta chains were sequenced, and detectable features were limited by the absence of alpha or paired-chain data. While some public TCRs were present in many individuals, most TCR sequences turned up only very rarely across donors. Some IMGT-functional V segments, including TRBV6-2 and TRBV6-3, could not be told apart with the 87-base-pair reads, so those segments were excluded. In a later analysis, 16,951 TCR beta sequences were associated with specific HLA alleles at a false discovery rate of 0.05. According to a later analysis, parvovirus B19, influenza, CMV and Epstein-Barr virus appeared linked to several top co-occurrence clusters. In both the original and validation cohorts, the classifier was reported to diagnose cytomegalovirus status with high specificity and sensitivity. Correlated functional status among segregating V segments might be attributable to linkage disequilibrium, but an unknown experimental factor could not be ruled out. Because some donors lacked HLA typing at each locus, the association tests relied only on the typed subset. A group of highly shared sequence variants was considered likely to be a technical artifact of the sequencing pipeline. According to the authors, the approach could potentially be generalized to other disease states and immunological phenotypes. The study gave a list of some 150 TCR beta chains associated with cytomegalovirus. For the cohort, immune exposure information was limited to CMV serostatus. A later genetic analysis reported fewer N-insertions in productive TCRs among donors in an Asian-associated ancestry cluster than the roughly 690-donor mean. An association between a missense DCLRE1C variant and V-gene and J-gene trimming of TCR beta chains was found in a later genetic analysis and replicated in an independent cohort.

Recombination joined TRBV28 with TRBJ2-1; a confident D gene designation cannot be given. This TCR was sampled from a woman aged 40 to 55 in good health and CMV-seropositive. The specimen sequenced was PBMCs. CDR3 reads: CASSFINEQFF. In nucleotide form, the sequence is TGTGCCAGCAGTTTTATCAATGAGCAGTTCTTC. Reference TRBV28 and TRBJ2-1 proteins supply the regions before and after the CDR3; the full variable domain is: DVKVTQSSRYLVKRTGEKVFLECVQDMDHENMFWYRQDPGLGLRLIYFSYDVKMKEKGDIPEGYSVSREKKERFSLILESASTNQTSMYLCASSFINEQFFGPGTRLTVL.